The clone carrying this TCR beta chain was seen only a few times. What it recognizes is unknown. This entry is derived from a study of T cell repertoires in cytomegalovirus infection. As for the study in general: Based on public TCR beta signatures, there were indications of CMV infection and of a matching HLA type.

MiXCR was run by TCRdb on the reads, yielding one entry per CDR3 protein. The sample has hundreds of thousands of distinct CDR3 sequences, about a third seen once. With 6 bases removed from V and 5 bases from J, the gap between germline ends came to 13 bases. There are 13 residues in the CDR3. CDR1 SGHNT and CDR2 YENEEA come from the germline V gene. Broader study findings: The study found HLA-C-restricted CMV-specific TCR beta clonotypes dominating the ex vivo response.

Material: cultured CD8+ T cells from PBMCs, obtained from culture after CMV antigen stimulation. The chain carries TRBV11-3 and TRBJ1-1; no reliable D call. This clonotype was sampled from a human donor in good health (CMV status not recorded). Some clones in this sample may be carry-over from other donors' samples. The CDR3 DNA reads as TGTGCCAGCAGTGAAGACATAGGGACTGAAGCTTTCTTT. As protein: CASSEDIGTEAFF.